The next 11 T cell receptor beta chains were all read from a single sample in a study of beta chain features in type 1 diabetes. Antigen specificity for these receptors is unknown. Whole-study results and caveats: TCRB CDR3s were moderately but significantly shorter in Type 1 diabetes patients in all four CD4+ subsets.

TCRB transcripts that were expressed got sequenced, as all of the isolated RNA had been reverse transcribed. Sequencing used immunoSEQ multiplex PCR; TCRdb keeps in-frame clones, though not all of them. The sample carries 330,000 or so clones, around an eighth recorded once. Sequencing was performed on naive CD4+ T cells from blood. The receptors derive from a woman aged 18-29 years with type 1 diabetes.

Only a few counts were recorded for this clone. CDR3: CASSETGWSFKAFF. Here the CDR3 DNA reads TGTGCCAGCAGTGAAACGGGGTGGAGCTTCAAAGCTTTCTTT. The genes are TRBV25-1 and TRBJ1-1; unclear D gene. Trimming cost V 2 bases and J 9 bases, with 16 bases left between them. The germline V gene encodes CDR1 MGHDK and CDR2 SYGVNS. The CDR3 is made up of 14 amino acids.

The gene calls are TRBV7-9 and TRBJ2-5; 8 nucleotides match TRBD1. CDR1 and CDR2 from the germline V gene are SEHNR and FQNEAQ (reference sequence). The CDR3 extends over 16 amino acids. J lost 5 bases, V lost 3 bases, and 11 bases had no gene match. CDR3 in amino acids: CASSFGSGGARETQYF. DNA for the CDR3: TGTGCCAGCAGCTTTGGGTCAGGGGGCGCGCGGGAGACCCAGTACTTC. Full variable domain (rest looked up from reference TRBV7-9 and TRBJ2-5): DTGVSQNPRHKITKRGQNVTFRCDPISEHNRLYWYRQTLGQGPEFLTYFQNEAQLEKSRLLSDRFSAERPKGSFSTLEIQRTEQGDSAMYLCASSFGSGGARETQYFGPGTRLLVL.

This clone was counted only a few times. J is TRBJ2-1 and V is TRBV12-5; TRBD1 might be the D (6 bases). Germline CDR1 is LGHNT and CDR2 is FRNRAP. The V and J ends lost 0 bases and 7 bases respectively, with 13 bases between them. This CDR3 is built from 15 residues. CDR3 nucleotides: TGTGCTAGTGGTTTGGTACCCAGCCAGGGGAATGAGCAGTTCTTC. This codes for CASGLVPSQGNEQFF.

This clone was observed a few times. The CDR3 protein is CASSQWCGRCEQYF. The CDR3 coding sequence is TGCGCCAGCAGTCAATGGTGTGGCCGTTGCGAGCAGTACTTC. The chain combines TRBV23-1 with TRBJ2-7, with D hard to call. TRBV23-1 is an ORF, and what it does is uncertain. V lost 1 base and J 6 bases, leaving 13 bases between the germline ends. The CDR3 is 14 residues long.

This clone was counted a few times. The chain uses TRBV5-1 and TRBJ2-4, with no clear D. The CDR3 is 13 amino acids. The V and J ends lost 3 bases and 7 bases respectively, with 11 bases between them. CDR1 SGHRS and CDR2 YFSETQ come from the germline V gene. As DNA, the CDR3 is TGCGCCAGCAGCTCTCCCGTTGAGAACATTCAGTACTTC. It yields the protein CASSSPVENIQYF.

The sample holds a few counts of this clone. The V gene is TRBV7-3, the J gene TRBJ2-5; TRBD2 matches 7 bases. The CDR3 has 13 residues. Germline lookup yields CDR1 SGHTA and CDR2 FQGTGA. V gave up 2 bases and J gave up 5 bases; unmatched junction bases: 2. The CDR3, as DNA: TGTGCCAGCAGCTTATGGGAGGGGGAGACCCAGTACTTC. Its protein is CASSLWEGETQYF.

This chain joins TRBV25-1 and TRBJ2-7; 7 bases agree with TRBD2. The V and J ends lost 1 base and 1 base, in that order; junction bases with no gene match: 1. The CDR3 covers 14 residues. Germline V lookup: CDR1 MGHDK, CDR2 SYGVNS. CDR3 nucleotides: TGTGCCAGCAGTGAATCCGGGGGGTCCTACGAGCAGTACTTC. Protein sequence: CASSESGGSYEQYF.

This chain links TRBV6-5 with TRBJ2-7; 9 nucleotides agree with TRBD1. The germline V gene encodes CDR1 MNHEY and CDR2 SVGAGI. The CDR3 contains 16 residues. The junction had 3 bases not matched to a gene; V was cut back by 0 bases and J by 0 bases. CDR3 sequence: CASSYSAGQGSYEQYF. As DNA, the CDR3 is TGTGCCAGCAGTTACTCGGCGGGACAGGGCTCCTACGAGCAGTACTTC.

This clone was counted only a few times. V gene TRBV5-1 combines with J gene TRBJ2-5, with D possibly being TRBD1 (6 bases). This CDR3 spans 14 amino acids. Germline V gene lookup returns CDR1 SGHRS and CDR2 YFSETQ. Trimming took 5 bases from V and 5 from J, leaving 16 bases between them. In DNA, the CDR3 is TGCGCCAGCAGTTATGCGGTCACAGGGGAGACCCAGTACTTC. Encoded protein: CASSYAVTGETQYF.

The rearrangement uses TRBV6-6 and TRBJ1-4; D perhaps matches TRBD1 (6 bases). Per germline, CDR1 MNHNY and CDR2 SVGAGI (reference sequence). Trimming cost V 4 bases and J 4 bases, with 10 bases left between them. The CDR3 is made up of 14 amino acids. The CDR3 here is CASSSGQINEKLFF. The CDR3 nucleotides read TGTGCCAGCAGTTCAGGACAGATTAATGAAAAACTGTTTTTT.

The chain links TRBV18 to TRBJ1-1; no firm D call. The V and J ends lost 3 bases and 3 bases respectively, with 14 bases between them. CDR3 length equals 15 residues. From germline, CDR1 is KGHSH and CDR2 LQKENI. CDR3 loop: CASSPVEGQDTEAFF. CDR3 nucleotide sequence: TGTGCCAGCTCACCCGTGGAGGGTCAGGACACTGAAGCTTTCTTT. Looking up the rest from reference TRBV18 and TRBJ1-1 gives the full variable domain: NAGVMQNPRHLVRRRGQEARLRCSPMKGHSHVYWYRQLPEEGLKFMVYLQKENIIDESGMPKERFSAEFPKEGPSILRIQQVVRGDSAAYFCASSPVEGQDTEAFFGQGTRLTVV.